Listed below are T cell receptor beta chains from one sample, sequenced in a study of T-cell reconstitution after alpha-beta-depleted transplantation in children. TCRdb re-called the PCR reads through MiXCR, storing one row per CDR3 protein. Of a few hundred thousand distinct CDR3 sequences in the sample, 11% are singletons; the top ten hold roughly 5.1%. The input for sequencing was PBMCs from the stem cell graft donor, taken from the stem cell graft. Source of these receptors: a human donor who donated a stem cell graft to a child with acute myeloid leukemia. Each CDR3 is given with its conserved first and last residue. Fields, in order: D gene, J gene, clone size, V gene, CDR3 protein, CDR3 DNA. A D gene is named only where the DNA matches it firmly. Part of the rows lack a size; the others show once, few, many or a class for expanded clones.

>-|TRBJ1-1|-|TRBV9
CASSVVGANTEAFF
TGTGCCAGCAGCGTAGTGGGAGCGAACACTGAAGCTTTCTTT
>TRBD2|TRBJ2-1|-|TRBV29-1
CSVDGARGSLDEQFF
TGCAGCGTTGATGGGGCGCGGGGGTCGTTGGATGAGCAGTTCTTC
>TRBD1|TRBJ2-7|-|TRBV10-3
CAISGEDREYEQYF
TGTGCCATCAGTGGTGAGGACAGGGAATACGAGCAGTACTTC
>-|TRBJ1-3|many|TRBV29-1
CSVETVSGNTIYF
TGCAGCGTTGAAACAGTCTCTGGAAACACCATATATTTT
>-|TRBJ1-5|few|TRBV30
CAWSGQDSNQPQHF
TGTGCCTGGTCGGGACAAGATAGCAATCAGCCCCAGCATTTT
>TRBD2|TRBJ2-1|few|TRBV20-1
CSARDGTGLAGSEQFF
TGCAGTGCTAGAGATGGGACGGGACTAGCGGGTAGTGAGCAGTTCTTC
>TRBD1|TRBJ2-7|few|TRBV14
CASSQGFGTGGYEQYF
TGTGCCAGCAGCCAAGGTTTCGGGACAGGGGGTTACGAGCAGTACTTC
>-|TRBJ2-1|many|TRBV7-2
CASSLATGGNEQFF
TGTGCCAGCAGCTTAGCAACCGGGGGCAATGAGCAGTTCTTC
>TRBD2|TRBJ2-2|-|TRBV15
CATSRATGGGGELFF
TGTGCCACCAGCAGAGCGACGGGAGGAGGCGGGGAGCTGTTTTTT
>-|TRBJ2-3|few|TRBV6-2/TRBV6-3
CATSWGAPDTQYF
TGTGCCACCTCCTGGGGCGCCCCGGATACGCAGTATTTT
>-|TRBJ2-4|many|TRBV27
CASSLSLTGLGIQYF
TGTGCCAGCAGTTTATCCCTCACAGGGTTGGGCATTCAGTACTTC
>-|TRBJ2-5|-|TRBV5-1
CASILDAGIWETQYF
TGCGCCAGCATCTTGGACGCAGGGATCTGGGAGACCCAGTACTTC
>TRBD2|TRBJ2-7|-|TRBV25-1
CASSGTSGRSGGYEQYF
TGTGCCAGCAGTGGGACTAGCGGGAGGAGCGGGGGCTACGAGCAGTACTTC
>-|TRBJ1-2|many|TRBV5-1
CASTVQGLEGGYTF
TGCGCCAGCACCGTACAGGGTTTGGAGGGTGGCTACACCTTC
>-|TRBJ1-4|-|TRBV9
CASSVLPRGEKLFF
TGTGCCAGCAGCGTGTTGCCCAGGGGTGAAAAACTGTTTTTT
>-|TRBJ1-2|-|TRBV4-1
CASSQKQGLRDYGYTF
TGCGCCAGCAGCCAGAAACAGGGTCTTCGGGATTATGGCTACACCTTC
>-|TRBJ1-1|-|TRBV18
CASSRQRDTEAFF
TGTGCCAGCTCCCGACAGCGGGACACTGAAGCTTTCTTT
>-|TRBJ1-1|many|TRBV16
CASSPDRITEAFF
TGTGCCAGCAGCCCTGACAGAATCACTGAAGCTTTCTTT
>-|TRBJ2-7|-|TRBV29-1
CSVALGGNYYEQYF
TGCAGCGTTGCTTTAGGGGGGAATTACTACGAGCAGTACTTC
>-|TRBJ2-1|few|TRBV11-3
CASSLVKGNEQFF
TGTGCCAGCAGCTTGGTGAAGGGTAATGAGCAGTTCTTC
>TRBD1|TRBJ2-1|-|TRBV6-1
CASIEYPTGSYNEQFF
TGTGCCAGCATTGAATACCCGACAGGGTCCTACAATGAGCAGTTCTTC
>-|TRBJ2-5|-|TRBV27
CASSLYRGSLGETQYF
TGTGCCAGCAGTTTATACAGAGGGTCTTTGGGAGAGACCCAGTACTTC
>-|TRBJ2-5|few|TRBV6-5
CASSYGNQETQYF
TGTGCCAGCAGTTACGGGAACCAAGAGACCCAGTACTTC
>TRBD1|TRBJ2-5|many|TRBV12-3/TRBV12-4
CASSPTGVEETQYF
TGTGCCAGCAGCCCGACAGGGGTCGAAGAGACCCAGTACTTC
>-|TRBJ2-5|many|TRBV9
CASSVGLAEVQETQYF
TGTGCCAGCAGCGTGGGGCTAGCCGAAGTGCAAGAGACCCAGTACTTC
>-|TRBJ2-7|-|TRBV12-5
CASGLEEGEQYF
TGTGCTAGTGGTTTGGAAGAGGGCGAGCAGTACTTC
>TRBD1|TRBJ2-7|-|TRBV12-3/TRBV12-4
CASSRQGRANEQYF
TGTGCCAGCAGCCGACAGGGGCGAGCTAACGAGCAGTACTTC
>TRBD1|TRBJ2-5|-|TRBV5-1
CASSYLDRVETQYF
TGCGCCAGCAGCTACTTGGACAGGGTGGAGACCCAGTACTTC
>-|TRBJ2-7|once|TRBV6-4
CASGWEFYEQYF
TGTGCCAGCGGATGGGAGTTCTACGAGCAGTACTTC
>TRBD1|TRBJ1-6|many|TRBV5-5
CASSPVQGAGSPLHF
TGTGCCAGCAGCCCGGTCCAGGGGGCAGGTTCACCCCTCCACTTT
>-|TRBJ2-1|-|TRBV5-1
CASSLAGRPYNEQFF
TGCGCCAGCAGCTTGGCAGGGAGACCCTACAATGAGCAGTTCTTC
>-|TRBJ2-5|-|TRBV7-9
CASSRAGFGETQYF
TGTGCCAGCTCCCGAGCCGGGTTCGGCGAGACCCAGTACTTC
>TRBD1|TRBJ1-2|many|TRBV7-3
CASSSGQGENYGYTF
TGTGCCAGCAGCTCCGGACAGGGGGAGAACTATGGCTACACCTTC
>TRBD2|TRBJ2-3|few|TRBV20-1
CSSPSGGAGDTQYF
TGCAGTTCACCTAGCGGGGGGGCAGGAGATACGCAGTATTTT
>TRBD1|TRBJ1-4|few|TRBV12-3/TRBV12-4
CASSINRGSLFF
TGTGCCAGCAGTATAAACAGGGGTTCACTGTTTTTT
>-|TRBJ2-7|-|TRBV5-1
CASSLGLWEEQYF
TGCGCCAGCAGCCTAGGTTTATGGGAGGAGCAGTACTTC
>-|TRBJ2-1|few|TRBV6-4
CASSDSAAKWFF
TGTGCCAGCAGTGACTCCGCGGCTAAATGGTTCTTC
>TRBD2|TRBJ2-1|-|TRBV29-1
CSVEISGSGRYNEQFF
TGCAGCGTTGAGATCTCGGGGAGCGGGAGGTACAATGAGCAGTTCTTC
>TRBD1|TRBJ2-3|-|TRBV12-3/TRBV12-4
CASSLSGTGGGDTQYF
TGTGCCAGCAGTTTATCCGGGACAGGAGGGGGAGATACGCAGTATTTT
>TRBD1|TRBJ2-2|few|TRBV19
CASSIGQGGTGELFF
TGTGCCAGTAGTATCGGACAGGGAGGAACCGGGGAGCTGTTTTTT
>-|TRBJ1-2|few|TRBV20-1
CSAPPGPINYGYTF
TGCAGTGCCCCTCCGGGACCGATAAACTATGGCTACACCTTC
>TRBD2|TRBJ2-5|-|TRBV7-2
CASSVLAGGQGGAQYF
TGTGCCAGCAGCGTACTAGCGGGAGGTCAAGGGGGGGCCCAGTACTTC
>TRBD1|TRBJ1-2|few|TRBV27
CASSLSGTGFRGKRYTF
TGTGCCAGCAGTTTATCGGGGACAGGGTTTCGGGGGAAGCGCTACACCTTC
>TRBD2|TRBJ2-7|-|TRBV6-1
CASREGLADYEQYF
TGTGCCAGCAGAGAAGGACTAGCGGATTACGAGCAGTACTTC
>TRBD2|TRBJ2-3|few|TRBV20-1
CSAGSGRTDTQYF
TGCAGTGCTGGTAGCGGGAGGACAGATACGCAGTATTTT
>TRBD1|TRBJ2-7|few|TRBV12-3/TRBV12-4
CASALMGQGTYEQYF
TGTGCCAGCGCCCTGATGGGACAGGGGACGTACGAGCAGTACTTC
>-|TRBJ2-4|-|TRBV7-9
CASSRGLGAKNIQYF
TGTGCCAGCAGCCGCGGGCTGGGAGCCAAAAACATTCAGTACTTC
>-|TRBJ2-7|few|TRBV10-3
CAISEWTGSYEQYF
TGTGCCATCAGTGAGTGGACGGGATCCTACGAGCAGTACTTC
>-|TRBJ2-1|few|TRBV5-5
CASSLGDSARQFF
TGTGCCAGCAGCTTGGGGGACTCGGCGAGGCAGTTCTTC
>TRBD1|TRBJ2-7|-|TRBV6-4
CASSDGTGRYEQYF
TGTGCCAGCAGTGACGGGACAGGGCGGTACGAGCAGTACTTC
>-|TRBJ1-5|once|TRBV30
CAWSVSGSGSQPQHF
TGTGCCTGGAGTGTATCGGGCAGTGGGAGTCAGCCCCAGCATTTT
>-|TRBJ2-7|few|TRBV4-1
CASSQRAGDEQYF
TGCGCCAGCAGCCAAAGGGCAGGGGACGAGCAGTACTTC
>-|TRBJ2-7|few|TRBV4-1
CASSQEYSGPIYEQYF
TGCGCCAGCAGCCAAGAGTACTCGGGACCCATCTACGAGCAGTACTTC
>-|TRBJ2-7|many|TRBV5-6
CASSSGHKRGEQYF
TGTGCCAGCAGCTCGGGACACAAGAGGGGCGAGCAGTACTTC
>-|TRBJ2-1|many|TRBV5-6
CASSLDQGRQGEQFF
TGTGCCAGCAGCTTGGACCAGGGGAGGCAGGGTGAGCAGTTCTTC
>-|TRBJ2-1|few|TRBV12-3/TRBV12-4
CASSFCRAGSYNEQFF
TGTGCCAGCAGTTTTTGCCGGGCAGGCTCCTACAATGAGCAGTTCTTC
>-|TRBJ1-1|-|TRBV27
CASRGARGGPHMNTEAFF
TGTGCCAGCAGAGGGGCTAGGGGGGGGCCCCACATGAACACTGAAGCTTTCTTT